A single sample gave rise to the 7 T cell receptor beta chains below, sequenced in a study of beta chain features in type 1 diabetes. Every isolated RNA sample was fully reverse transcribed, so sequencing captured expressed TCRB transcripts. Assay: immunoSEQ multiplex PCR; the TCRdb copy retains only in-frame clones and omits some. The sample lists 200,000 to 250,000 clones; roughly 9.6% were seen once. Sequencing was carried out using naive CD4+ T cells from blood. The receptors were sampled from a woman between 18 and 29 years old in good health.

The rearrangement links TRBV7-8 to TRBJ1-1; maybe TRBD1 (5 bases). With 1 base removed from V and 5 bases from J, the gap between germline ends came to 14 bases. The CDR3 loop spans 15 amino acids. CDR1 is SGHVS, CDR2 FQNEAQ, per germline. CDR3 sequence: CASSLGRRGMTEAFF. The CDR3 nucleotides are TGTGCCAGCAGCTTAGGACGGAGGGGAATGACTGAAGCTTTCTTT.

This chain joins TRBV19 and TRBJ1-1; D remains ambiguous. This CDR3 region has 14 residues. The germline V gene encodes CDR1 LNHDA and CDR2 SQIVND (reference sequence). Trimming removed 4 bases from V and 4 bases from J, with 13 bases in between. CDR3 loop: CASSTPSWVTEAFF. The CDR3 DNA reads TGTGCCAGTAGTACCCCTAGTTGGGTCACTGAAGCTTTCTTT.

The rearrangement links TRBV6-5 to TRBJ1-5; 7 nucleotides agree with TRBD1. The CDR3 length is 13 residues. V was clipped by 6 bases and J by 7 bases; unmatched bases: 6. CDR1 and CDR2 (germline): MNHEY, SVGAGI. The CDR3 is CASSKRGGQPQHF. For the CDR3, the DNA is TGTGCCAGCAGCAAAAGAGGGGGCCAGCCCCAGCATTTT.

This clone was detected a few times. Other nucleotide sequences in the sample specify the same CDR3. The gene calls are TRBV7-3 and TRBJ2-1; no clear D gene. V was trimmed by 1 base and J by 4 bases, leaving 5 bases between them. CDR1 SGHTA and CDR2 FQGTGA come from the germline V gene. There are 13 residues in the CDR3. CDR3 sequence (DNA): TGTGCCAGCAGCTTAAACAGTTACAATGAGCAGTTCTTC. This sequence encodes CASSLNSYNEQFF.

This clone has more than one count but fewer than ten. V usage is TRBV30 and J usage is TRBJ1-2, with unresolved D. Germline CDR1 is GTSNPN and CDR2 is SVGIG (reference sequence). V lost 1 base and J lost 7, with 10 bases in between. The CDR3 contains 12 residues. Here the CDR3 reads CAWSGGASGYTF. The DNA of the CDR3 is TGTGCCTGGAGTGGAGGCGCCAGTGGCTACACCTTC. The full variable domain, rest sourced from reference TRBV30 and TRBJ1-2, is SQTIHQWPATLVQPVGSPLSLECTVEGTSNPNLYWYRQAAGRGLQLLFYSVGIGQISSEVPQNLSASRPQDRQFILSSKKLLLSDSGFYLCAWSGGASGYTFGSGTRLTVV.

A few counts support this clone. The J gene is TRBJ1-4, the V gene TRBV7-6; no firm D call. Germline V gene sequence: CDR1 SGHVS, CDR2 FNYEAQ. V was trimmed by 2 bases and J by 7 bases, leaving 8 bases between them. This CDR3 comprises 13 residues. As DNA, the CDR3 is TGTGCCAGCAGCTTATTCCCCGGTGAAAAACTGTTTTTT. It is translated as CASSLFPGEKLFF.

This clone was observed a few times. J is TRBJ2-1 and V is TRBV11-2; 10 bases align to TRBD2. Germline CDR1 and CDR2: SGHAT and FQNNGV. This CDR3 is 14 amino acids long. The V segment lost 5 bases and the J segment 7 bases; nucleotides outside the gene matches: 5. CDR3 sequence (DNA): TGTGCCAGCAGCCCGGGACTAGCGACGAATGAGCAGTTCTTC. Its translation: CASSPGLATNEQFF. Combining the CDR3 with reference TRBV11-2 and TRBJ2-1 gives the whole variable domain EAGVAQSPRYKIIEKRQSVAFWCNPISGHATLYWYQQILGQGPKLLIQFQNNGVVDDSQLPKDRFSAERLKGVDSTLKIQPAKLEDSAVYLCASSPGLATNEQFFGPGTRLTVL.